This TCR beta chain is from a study of OX40 agonist ivuxolimab in advanced cancers. Overall study: Clinicians treated patients with ivuxolimab, an agonistic anti-OX40 (CD134) antibody. Patients treated during dose escalation were battling hepatocellular carcinoma, melanoma, renal cell or head and neck cancer. Findings and limits, study-wide: Certain nonresponding patients likewise had low normalized T-cell clonal expansion.

Remarks on this clone: Its antigen is as yet unknown.

Sampling times: baseline, cycle 4 day 1, cycle 7 day 1. The protocol was immunoSEQ multiplex PCR, while the TCRdb copy is restricted to in-frame clones and leaves out a portion. The data show 58,000 or so clones, roughly 85% seen once. V lost 0 bases, J lost 1 base, and 7 bases lay in between. The CDR3 runs to 15 residues. Germline V gene data show CDR1 as MGHRA and CDR2 as YSYEKL. This sample comprised CD4+ or CD8+ T cells sorted from blood, obtained in a trial of the OX40 agonist ivuxolimab. The clonotype originates from an adult with an advanced solid tumor such as melanoma, head and neck, liver or kidney cancer. V and J are TRBV4-1 and TRBJ1-3; no clear D gene. The CDR3, as DNA: TGCGCCAGCAGCCAAGATTATTCTTCTGGAAACACCATATATTTT. The encoded protein is CASSQDYSSGNTIYF.